This TCR beta chain was recovered during a study of identical twins. Using its own MiXCR run on the 5' RACE reads, TCRdb lists one record per CDR3 protein. The table lists around 690,000 distinct CDR3 sequences, approximately 22% of them singletons, with around 4.5% in the top ten. V lost 6 bases to trimming and J lost 0 bases, with 8 bases between them. The CDR3 spans 13 residues. As concerns this clonotype: Possible read error: a much larger clone is one base away.

The same sample was also studied in work on T cells expressing NK-cell markers. That report adds: In the group of eight sequenced donors, seven were HCMV-seropositive and one was seronegative.

The chain is built from TRBV12-3 or TRBV12-4 and TRBJ1-1; no clear D gene. The sequenced material came from PBMCs. The sequence was obtained from a woman under 30 in good health. CDR3 loop: CASSQHMNTEAFF. In nucleotides, the CDR3 is TGTGCCAGCAGCCAACACATGAACACTGAAGCTTTCTTT.